This T cell receptor beta chain was captured by sequencing in a study of blood T cell repertoires in COVID-19. For the study at large: Italy, Spain and the United States were the sources of the convalescent and acute COVID-19 samples. Sources were T cells, B-cell-depleted T cells, or PBMCs; the material itself was cDNA or gDNA.

Original handling: How many nucleated cells were present was estimated from reference gene primer amplification. This table comes from immunoSEQ multiplex PCR, and its TCRdb copy is limited to in-frame clones, with some not included. That table is the source of V, J and clone size, and D and trimming were worked out from the DNA. The sample contains over 150,000 clones, around 83% of which appear only once. The germline CDR1 and CDR2 sequences are WSHSY and SAAADI. Unmatched junction bases numbered 7, after V lost 4 bases and J lost 7 bases. This CDR3 has 14 amino acids. Enrolment of Seattle patients took place during active infection, and they were followed longitudinally.

This TCR was sampled from a woman in her seventies with COVID-19, enrolled during active disease. Sequencing was carried out using peripheral blood. This chain links TRBV10-2 with TRBJ2-1; 7 bases agree with TRBD1. This CDR3 reads CASSVTTGQNEQFF. The DNA of the CDR3 is TGCGCCAGCAGTGTAACGACAGGGCAAAATGAGCAGTTCTTC.